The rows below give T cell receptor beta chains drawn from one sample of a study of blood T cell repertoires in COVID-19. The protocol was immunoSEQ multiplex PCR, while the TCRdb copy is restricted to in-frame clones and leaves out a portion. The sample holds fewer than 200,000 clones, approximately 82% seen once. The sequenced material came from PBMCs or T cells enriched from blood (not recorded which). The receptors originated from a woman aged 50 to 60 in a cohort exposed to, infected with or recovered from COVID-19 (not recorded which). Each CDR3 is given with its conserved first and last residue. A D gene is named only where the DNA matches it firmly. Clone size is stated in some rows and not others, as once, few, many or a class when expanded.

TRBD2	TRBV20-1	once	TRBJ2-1	CSASAASGRATDEQFF	TGCAGTGCTAGTGCCGCTAGCGGGAGGGCCACGGATGAGCAGTTCTTC
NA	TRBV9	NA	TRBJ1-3	CASSAGGSMGNTIYF	TGTGCCAGCAGCGCGGGTGGCAGTATGGGAAACACCATATATTTT
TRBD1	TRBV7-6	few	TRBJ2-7	CASSLRDSNPYEQYF	TGTGCCAGCAGCCTCCGGGACAGCAATCCTTACGAGCAGTACTTC
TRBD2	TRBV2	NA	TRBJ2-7	CASTVSGGLGEQYF	TGTGCCAGCACGGTTAGCGGGGGGTTGGGCGAGCAGTACTTC
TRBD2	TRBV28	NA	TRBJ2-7	CASSLGLAYSYEQYF	TGTGCCAGCAGTTTAGGACTAGCATACTCCTACGAGCAGTACTTC
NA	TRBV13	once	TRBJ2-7	CASSFSGSSYEQYF	TGTGCCAGCAGCTTTAGCGGTAGCTCCTACGAGCAGTACTTC
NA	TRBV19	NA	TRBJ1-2	CASTRRGAGENGYTF	TGTGCCAGTACTCGCCGGGGGGCCGGGGAGAATGGCTACACCTTC
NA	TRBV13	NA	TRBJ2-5	CASSLGLQTQYF	TGTGCCAGCAGCTTAGGACTCCAGACCCAGTACTTC
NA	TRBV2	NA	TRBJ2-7	CASSQTAPIGEQYF	TGTGCCAGCAGTCAAACAGCCCCGATTGGTGAGCAGTACTTC
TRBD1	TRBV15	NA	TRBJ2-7	CATSSNPGQALYEQYF	TGTGCCACCAGCAGTAACCCGGGACAGGCCTTGTACGAGCAGTACTTC
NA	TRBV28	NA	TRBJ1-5	CASSPREQPQHF	TGTGCCAGCAGTCCTAGGGAGCAGCCCCAGCATTTT
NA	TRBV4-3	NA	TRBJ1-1	CASSQASGGRNTEAFF	TGCGCCAGCAGCCAGGCCTCGGGGGGCCGGAACACTGAAGCTTTCTTT
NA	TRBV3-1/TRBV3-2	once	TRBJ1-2	CASSQGGRGDYGYTF	TGTGCCAGCAGCCAAGGAGGCAGGGGTGACTATGGCTACACCTTC
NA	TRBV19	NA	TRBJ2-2	CASLPQGSGELFF	TGTGCCAGCCTACCACAGGGATCCGGGGAGCTGTTTTTT
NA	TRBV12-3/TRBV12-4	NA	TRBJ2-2	CASNGLSGELFF	TGTGCCAGCAATGGGCTGAGCGGGGAGCTGTTTTTT
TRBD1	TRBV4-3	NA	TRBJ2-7	CASSKDRAKREQYF	TGCGCCAGCAGCAAGGACAGGGCAAAAAGAGAGCAGTACTTC
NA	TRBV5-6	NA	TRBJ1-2	CASSFDVGRGDGYTF	TGTGCCAGCAGCTTTGATGTCGGAAGGGGCGATGGCTACACCTTC
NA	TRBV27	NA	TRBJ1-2	CASSLGATGNYGYTF	TGTGCCAGCAGTTTAGGAGCAACAGGGAACTATGGCTACACCTTC
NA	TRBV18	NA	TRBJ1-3	CASSPERAGNTIYF	TGTGCCAGCTCACCAGAGAGAGCTGGAAACACCATATATTTT
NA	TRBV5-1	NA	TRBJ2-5	CASSPWNQAIQETQYF	TGCGCCAGCAGCCCATGGAACCAGGCTATCCAAGAGACCCAGTACTTC
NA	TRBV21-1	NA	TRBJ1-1	CASSRTGMNTEAFF	TGTGCCAGCAGTAGGACAGGGATGAACACTGAAGCTTTCTTT
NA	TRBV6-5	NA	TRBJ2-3	CASRRLGTDTQYF	TGTGCCAGCAGGAGACTAGGCACAGATACGCAGTATTTT